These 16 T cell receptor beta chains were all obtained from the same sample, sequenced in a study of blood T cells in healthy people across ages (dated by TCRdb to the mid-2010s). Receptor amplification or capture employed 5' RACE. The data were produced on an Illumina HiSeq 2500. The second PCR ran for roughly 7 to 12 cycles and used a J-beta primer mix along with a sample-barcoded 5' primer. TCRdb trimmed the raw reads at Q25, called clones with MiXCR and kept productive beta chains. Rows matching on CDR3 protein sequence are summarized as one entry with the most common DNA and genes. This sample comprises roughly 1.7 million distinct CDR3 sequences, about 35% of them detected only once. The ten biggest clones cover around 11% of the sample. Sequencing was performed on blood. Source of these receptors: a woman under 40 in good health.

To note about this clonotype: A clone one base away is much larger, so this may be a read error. The CDR3 loop is CAISESTEVVEAFF. Written as DNA, the CDR3 is TGTGCCATCAGTGAGTCGACCGAAGTGGTTGAAGCTTTCTTT. This sequence joins TRBV10-3 and TRBJ1-1; D is uncertain. Trimming removed 0 bases from V and 7 bases from J, with 12 bases in between. From germline, CDR1 is ENHRY and CDR2 SYGVKD. The length of the CDR3 is 14 residues.

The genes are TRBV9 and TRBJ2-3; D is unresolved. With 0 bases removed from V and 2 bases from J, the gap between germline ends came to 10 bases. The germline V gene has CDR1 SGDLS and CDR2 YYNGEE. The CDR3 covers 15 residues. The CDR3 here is CASSVVEYFTDTQYF. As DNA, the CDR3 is TGTGCCAGCAGCGTAGTTGAGTATTTCACAGATACGCAGTATTTT. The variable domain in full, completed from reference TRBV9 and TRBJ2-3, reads DSGVTQTPKHLITATGQRVTLRCSPRSGDLSVYWYQQSLDQGLQFLIQYYNGEERAKGNILERFSAQQFPDLHSELNLSSLELGDSALYFCASSVVEYFTDTQYFGPGTRLTVL.

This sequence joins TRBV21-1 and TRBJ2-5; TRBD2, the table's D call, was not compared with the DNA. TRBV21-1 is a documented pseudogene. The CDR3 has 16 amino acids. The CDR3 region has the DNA TGTGCCAGCAGCAAGTGGGACGGCAGGGAACAAGAGACCCAGTACTTC. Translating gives CASSKWDGREQETQYF.

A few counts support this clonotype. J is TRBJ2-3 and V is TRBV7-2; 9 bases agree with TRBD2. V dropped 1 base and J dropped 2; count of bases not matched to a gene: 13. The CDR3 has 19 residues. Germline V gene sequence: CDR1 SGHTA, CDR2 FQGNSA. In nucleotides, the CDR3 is TGTGCCAGCAGCTTAGTCCCTAGCGGGAAGGCTTGGCTCACAGATACGCAGTATTTT. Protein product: CASSLVPSGKAWLTDTQYF. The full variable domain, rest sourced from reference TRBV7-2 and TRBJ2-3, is GAGVSQSPSNKVTEKGKDVELRCDPISGHTALYWYRQSLGQGLEFLIYFQGNSAPDKSGLPSDRFSAERTGGSVSTLTIQRTQQEDSAVYLCASSLVPSGKAWLTDTQYFGPGTRLTVL.

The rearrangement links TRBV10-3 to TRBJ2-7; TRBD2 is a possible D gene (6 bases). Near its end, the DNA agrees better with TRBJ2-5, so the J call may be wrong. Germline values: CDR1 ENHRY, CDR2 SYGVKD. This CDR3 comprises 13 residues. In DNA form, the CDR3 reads TGTGCCATCAGTCTCGGCGGAGGGGAGACCCAGTACTTC. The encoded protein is CAISLGGGETQYF.

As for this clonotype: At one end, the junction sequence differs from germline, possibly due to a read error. Here the CDR3 reads CASSYDRGNSPPHF. DNA for the CDR3: TGTGCCAGCAGTTATGACAGGGGCAATTCACCCCCCCACTTT. The rearrangement joins TRBV27 to TRBJ1-6; 8 nucleotides agree with TRBD1. This CDR3 comprises 14 residues. The germline CDR1 and CDR2 sequences are MNHEY and SMNVEV (reference sequence).

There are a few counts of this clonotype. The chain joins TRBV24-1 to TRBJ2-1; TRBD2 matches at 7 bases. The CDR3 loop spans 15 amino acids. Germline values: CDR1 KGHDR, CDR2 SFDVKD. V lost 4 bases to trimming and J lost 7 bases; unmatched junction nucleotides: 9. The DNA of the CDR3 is TGTGCCACCAGTGACCCCTTGACTAGCCGGAATGAGCAGTTCTTC. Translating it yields CATSDPLTSRNEQFF.

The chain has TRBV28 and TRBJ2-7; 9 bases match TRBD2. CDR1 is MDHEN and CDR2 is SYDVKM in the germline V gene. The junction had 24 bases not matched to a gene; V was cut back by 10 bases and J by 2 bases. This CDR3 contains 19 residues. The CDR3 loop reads CATELAPSFSGRRTYEQYF. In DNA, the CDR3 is TGTGCCACCGAATTAGCCCCCTCATTTAGCGGGAGAAGGACCTACGAGCAGTACTTC.

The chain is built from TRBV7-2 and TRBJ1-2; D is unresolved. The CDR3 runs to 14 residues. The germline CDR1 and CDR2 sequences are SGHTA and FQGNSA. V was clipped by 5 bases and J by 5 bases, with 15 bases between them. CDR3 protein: CASSAFPGTYGYTF. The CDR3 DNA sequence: TGTGCCAGCAGCGCTTTTCCGGGCACTTATGGCTACACCTTC.

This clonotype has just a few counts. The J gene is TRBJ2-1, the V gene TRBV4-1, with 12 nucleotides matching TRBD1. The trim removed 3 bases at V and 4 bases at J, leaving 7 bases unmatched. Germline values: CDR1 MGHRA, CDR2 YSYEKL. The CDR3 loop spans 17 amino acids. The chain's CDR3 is CASSHKPGQGAYNEQFF. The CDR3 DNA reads TGCGCCAGCAGCCACAAACCGGGACAGGGGGCGTACAATGAGCAGTTCTTC.

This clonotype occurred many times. This chain's CDR3 is CASSFGGGPDTQYF. Written as DNA, the CDR3 is TGTGCCAGCAGCTTCGGCGGGGGGCCGGATACGCAGTATTTT. The rearrangement links TRBV5-6 to TRBJ2-3; TRBD2 agrees at 8 bases. This CDR3 is built from 14 residues. V was clipped by 2 bases and J by 6 bases; unmatched bases: 5. Germline-derived CDR1 and CDR2 are SGHDT and YYEEEE.

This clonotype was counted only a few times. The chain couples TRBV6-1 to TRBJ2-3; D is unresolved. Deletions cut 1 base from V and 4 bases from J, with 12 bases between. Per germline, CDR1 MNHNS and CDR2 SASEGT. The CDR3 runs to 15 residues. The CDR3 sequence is CASSEVDKLADTQYF. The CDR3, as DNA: TGTGCCAGCAGTGAAGTGGATAAGTTGGCAGATACGCAGTATTTT.

CDR3 sequence: CSARGAGGQGAGETQYF. DNA for the CDR3: TGCAGTGCTAGAGGAGCCGGGGGGCAGGGGGCGGGAGAGACCCAGTACTTC. This chain uses TRBV20-1 with TRBJ2-7; TRBD1 is a possible D gene (8 bases). The J call may be in error: the DNA end matches TRBJ2-5 better. CDR1 and CDR2 (germline): DFQATT, SNEGSKA (reference sequence). The CDR3 contains 17 residues.

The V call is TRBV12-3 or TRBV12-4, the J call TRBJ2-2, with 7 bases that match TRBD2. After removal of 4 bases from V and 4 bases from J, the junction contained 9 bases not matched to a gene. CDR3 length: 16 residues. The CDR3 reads CASSSTWGTITGELFF. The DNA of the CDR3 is TGTGCCAGCAGTTCGACTTGGGGGACTATCACCGGGGAGCTGTTTTTT.

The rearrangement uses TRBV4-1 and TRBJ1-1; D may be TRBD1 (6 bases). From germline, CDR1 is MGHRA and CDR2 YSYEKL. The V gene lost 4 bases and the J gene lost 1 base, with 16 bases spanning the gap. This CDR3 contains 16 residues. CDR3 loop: CASSLVAGAGNTEAFF. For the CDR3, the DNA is TGCGCCAGCAGCCTCGTGGCGGGGGCCGGGAACACTGAAGCTTTCTTT.

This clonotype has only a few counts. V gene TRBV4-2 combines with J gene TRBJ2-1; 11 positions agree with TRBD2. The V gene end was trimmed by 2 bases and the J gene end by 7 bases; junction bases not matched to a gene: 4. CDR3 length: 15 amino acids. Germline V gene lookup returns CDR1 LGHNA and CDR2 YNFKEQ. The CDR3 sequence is CASSQPGTSGNEQFF. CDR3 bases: TGTGCCAGCAGCCAACCAGGGACTAGCGGAAATGAGCAGTTCTTC.